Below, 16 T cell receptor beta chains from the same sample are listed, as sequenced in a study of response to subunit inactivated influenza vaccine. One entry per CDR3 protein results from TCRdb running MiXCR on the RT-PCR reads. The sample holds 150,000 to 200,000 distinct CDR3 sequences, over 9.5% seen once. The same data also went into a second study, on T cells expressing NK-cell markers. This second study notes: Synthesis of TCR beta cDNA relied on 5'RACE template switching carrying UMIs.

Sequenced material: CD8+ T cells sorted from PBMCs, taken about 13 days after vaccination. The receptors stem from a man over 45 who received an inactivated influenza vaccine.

The CDR3 DNA is TGCAGCGTTCTACAGGGGGCGACCTACGAGCAGTACTTC. Encoded protein: CSVLQGATYEQYF. This chain links TRBV29-1 with TRBJ2-7, with TRBD1 identical over 9 bases. The germline gives CDR1 SQVTM, CDR2 ANQGSEA. The V segment lost 5 bases and the J segment 2 bases; nucleotides outside the gene matches: 4. CDR3 length equals 13 residues.

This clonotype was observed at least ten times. The CDR3 sequence is CASSSFDWLLSYNEQFF. The DNA for the CDR3 is TGTGCCAGCAGCTCCTTTGATTGGCTTCTCTCCTACAATGAGCAGTTCTTC. The J gene is TRBJ2-1, the V gene TRBV28, with no clear D. There are 17 residues in the CDR3. Germline V gene lookup returns CDR1 MDHEN and CDR2 SYDVKM. Trimming pared 6 bases from V and 0 bases from J, leaving 18 bases between.

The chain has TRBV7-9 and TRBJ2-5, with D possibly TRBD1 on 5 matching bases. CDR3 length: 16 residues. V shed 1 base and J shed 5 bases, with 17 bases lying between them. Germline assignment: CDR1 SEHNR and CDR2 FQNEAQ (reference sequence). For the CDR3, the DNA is TGTGCCAGCAGCTTAGTATCGTGGACATTTGTCGAGACCCAGTACTTC. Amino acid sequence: CASSLVSWTFVETQYF. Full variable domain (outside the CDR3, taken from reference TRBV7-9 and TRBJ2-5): DTGVSQNPRHKITKRGQNVTFRCDPISEHNRLYWYRQTLGQGPEFLTYFQNEAQLEKSRLLSDRFSAERPKGSFSTLEIQRTEQGDSAMYLCASSLVSWTFVETQYFGPGTRLLVL.

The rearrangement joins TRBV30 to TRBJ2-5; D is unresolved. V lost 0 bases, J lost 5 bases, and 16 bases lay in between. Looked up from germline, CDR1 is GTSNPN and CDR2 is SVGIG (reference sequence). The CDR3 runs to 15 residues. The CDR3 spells CAWSVHQTVWETQYF. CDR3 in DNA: TGTGCCTGGAGTGTACACCAGACCGTGTGGGAGACCCAGTACTTC. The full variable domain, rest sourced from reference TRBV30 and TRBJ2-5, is SQTIHQWPATLVQPVGSPLSLECTVEGTSNPNLYWYRQAAGRGLQLLFYSVGIGQISSEVPQNLSASRPQDRQFILSSKKLLLSDSGFYLCAWSVHQTVWETQYFGPGTRLLVL.

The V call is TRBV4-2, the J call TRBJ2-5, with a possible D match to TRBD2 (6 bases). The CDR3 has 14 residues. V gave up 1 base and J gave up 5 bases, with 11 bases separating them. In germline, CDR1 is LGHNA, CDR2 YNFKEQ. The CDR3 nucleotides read TGTGCCAGCAGCCAAGCGGGAGAGGGGGAGACCCAGTACTTC. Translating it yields CASSQAGEGETQYF.

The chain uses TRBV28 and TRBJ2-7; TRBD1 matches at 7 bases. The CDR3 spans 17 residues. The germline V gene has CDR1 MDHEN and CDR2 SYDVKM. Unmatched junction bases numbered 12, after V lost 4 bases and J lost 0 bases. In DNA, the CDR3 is TGTGCCAGCAGTTCTAGAGGACAGGACCTTTTCTCCTACGAGCAGTACTTC. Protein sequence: CASSSRGQDLFSYEQYF. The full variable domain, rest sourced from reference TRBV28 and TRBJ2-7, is DVKVTQSSRYLVKRTGEKVFLECVQDMDHENMFWYRQDPGLGLRLIYFSYDVKMKEKGDIPEGYSVSREKKERFSLILESASTNQTSMYLCASSSRGQDLFSYEQYFGPGTRLTVT.

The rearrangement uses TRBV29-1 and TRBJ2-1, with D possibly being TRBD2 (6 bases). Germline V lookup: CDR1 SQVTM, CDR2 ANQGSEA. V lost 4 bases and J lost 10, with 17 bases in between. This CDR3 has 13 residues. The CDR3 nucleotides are TGCAGCGTTGGCGGGATGACGCCGACCGAGCAGTTCTTC. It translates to CSVGGMTPTEQFF.

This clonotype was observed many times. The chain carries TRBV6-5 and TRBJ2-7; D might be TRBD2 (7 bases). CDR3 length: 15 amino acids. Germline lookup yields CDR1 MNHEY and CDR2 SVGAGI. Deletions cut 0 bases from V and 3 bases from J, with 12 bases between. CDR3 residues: CASSYSGGPLYEQYF. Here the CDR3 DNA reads TGTGCCAGCAGTTACTCGGGGGGGCCCCTCTACGAGCAGTACTTC.

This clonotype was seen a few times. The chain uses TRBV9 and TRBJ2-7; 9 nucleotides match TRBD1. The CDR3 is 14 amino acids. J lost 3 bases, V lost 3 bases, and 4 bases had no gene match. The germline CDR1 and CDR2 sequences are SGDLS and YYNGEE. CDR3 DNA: TGTGCCAGCAGCGCCACAGGGGGCAGCTACGAGCAGTACTTC. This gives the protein CASSATGGSYEQYF.

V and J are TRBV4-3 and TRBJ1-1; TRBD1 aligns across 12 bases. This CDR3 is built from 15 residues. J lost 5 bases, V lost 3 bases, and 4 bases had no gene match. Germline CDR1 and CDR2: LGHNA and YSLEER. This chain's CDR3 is CASSQGQGAKTEAFF. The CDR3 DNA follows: TGCGCCAGCAGCCAGGGACAGGGGGCAAAGACTGAAGCTTTCTTT.

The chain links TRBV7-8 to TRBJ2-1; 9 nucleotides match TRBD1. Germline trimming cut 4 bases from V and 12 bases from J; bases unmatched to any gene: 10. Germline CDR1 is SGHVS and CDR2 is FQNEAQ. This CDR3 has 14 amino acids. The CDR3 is CASSSGTGLSWQFF. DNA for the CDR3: TGTGCCAGCAGCTCCGGGACAGGGCTGTCTTGGCAGTTCTTC.

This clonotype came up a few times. CDR3 DNA: TGTGCCAGCAGTTCATGGGTCGCTACCAACACCGGGGAGCTGTTTTTT. It encodes CASSSWVATNTGELFF. This chain links TRBV7-9 with TRBJ2-2; D remains unclear. This CDR3 region has 16 residues. V lost 6 bases, J lost 2 bases, and 16 bases lay in between. The germline gives CDR1 SEHNR, CDR2 FQNEAQ (reference sequence).

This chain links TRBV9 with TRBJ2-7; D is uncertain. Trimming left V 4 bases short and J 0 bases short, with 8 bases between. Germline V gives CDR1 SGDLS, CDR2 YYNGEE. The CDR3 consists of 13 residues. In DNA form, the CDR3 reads TGTGCCAGCAGCATTGACAACTCCTACGAGCAGTACTTC. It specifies CASSIDNSYEQYF.

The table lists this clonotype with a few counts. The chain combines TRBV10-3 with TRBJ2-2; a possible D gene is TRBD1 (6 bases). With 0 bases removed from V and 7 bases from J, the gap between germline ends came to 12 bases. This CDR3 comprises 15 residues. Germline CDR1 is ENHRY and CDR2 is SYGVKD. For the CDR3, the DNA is TGTGCCATCAGTGAGTCTCAGGGGATCGTCGGGGAGCTGTTTTTT. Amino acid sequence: CAISESQGIVGELFF.

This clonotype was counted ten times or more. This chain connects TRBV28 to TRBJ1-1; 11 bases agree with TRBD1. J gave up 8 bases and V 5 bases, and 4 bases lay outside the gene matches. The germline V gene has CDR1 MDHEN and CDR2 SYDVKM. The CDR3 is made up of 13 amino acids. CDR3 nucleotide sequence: TGTGCCAGCAGTGACGGACAGGGGGCGGAAGCTTTCTTT. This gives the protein CASSDGQGAEAFF.

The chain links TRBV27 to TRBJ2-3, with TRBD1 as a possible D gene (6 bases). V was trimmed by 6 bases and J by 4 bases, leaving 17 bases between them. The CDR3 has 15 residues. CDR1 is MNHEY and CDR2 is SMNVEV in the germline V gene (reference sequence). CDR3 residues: CASSTVRDTPDTQYF. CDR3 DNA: TGTGCCAGCAGCACCGTCCGGGACACTCCAGATACGCAGTATTTT.